The clone carrying this TCR beta chain was found a few times. The sample belongs to a study of molecular identifiers for immune sequencing clone quantification. Library preparation followed earlier protocols using designated TCR primers. TCRdb reanalysed the PCR reads using MiXCR and keeps one entry per CDR3 protein. The repertoire holds approximately 500,000 distinct CDR3 sequences, with around 23% as singletons. V lost 6 bases, J lost 8 bases, and 16 bases lay in between. The CDR3 consists of 13 residues. Germline CDR1 and CDR2: MNHEY and SMNVEV (reference sequence). Naive CD8 T cells were sorted, and the gate applied was CD8+CD4-CCR7+CD45RA+.

This chain joins TRBV27 and TRBJ1-1; D is uncertain. This TCR was sampled from a human donor in good health. Some libraries in this study had Jurkat cell RNA spiked in. Sequencing used naive CD8+ T cells from blood, with Jurkat cell RNA spiked in. As for subset: FACS-sorted CD8+CD4-CCR7+CD45RA+ naive T cells. Here the CDR3 reads CASRNGGRVEAFF. The CDR3 DNA sequence: TGTGCCAGCAGGAACGGAGGACGGGTGGAAGCTTTCTTT.